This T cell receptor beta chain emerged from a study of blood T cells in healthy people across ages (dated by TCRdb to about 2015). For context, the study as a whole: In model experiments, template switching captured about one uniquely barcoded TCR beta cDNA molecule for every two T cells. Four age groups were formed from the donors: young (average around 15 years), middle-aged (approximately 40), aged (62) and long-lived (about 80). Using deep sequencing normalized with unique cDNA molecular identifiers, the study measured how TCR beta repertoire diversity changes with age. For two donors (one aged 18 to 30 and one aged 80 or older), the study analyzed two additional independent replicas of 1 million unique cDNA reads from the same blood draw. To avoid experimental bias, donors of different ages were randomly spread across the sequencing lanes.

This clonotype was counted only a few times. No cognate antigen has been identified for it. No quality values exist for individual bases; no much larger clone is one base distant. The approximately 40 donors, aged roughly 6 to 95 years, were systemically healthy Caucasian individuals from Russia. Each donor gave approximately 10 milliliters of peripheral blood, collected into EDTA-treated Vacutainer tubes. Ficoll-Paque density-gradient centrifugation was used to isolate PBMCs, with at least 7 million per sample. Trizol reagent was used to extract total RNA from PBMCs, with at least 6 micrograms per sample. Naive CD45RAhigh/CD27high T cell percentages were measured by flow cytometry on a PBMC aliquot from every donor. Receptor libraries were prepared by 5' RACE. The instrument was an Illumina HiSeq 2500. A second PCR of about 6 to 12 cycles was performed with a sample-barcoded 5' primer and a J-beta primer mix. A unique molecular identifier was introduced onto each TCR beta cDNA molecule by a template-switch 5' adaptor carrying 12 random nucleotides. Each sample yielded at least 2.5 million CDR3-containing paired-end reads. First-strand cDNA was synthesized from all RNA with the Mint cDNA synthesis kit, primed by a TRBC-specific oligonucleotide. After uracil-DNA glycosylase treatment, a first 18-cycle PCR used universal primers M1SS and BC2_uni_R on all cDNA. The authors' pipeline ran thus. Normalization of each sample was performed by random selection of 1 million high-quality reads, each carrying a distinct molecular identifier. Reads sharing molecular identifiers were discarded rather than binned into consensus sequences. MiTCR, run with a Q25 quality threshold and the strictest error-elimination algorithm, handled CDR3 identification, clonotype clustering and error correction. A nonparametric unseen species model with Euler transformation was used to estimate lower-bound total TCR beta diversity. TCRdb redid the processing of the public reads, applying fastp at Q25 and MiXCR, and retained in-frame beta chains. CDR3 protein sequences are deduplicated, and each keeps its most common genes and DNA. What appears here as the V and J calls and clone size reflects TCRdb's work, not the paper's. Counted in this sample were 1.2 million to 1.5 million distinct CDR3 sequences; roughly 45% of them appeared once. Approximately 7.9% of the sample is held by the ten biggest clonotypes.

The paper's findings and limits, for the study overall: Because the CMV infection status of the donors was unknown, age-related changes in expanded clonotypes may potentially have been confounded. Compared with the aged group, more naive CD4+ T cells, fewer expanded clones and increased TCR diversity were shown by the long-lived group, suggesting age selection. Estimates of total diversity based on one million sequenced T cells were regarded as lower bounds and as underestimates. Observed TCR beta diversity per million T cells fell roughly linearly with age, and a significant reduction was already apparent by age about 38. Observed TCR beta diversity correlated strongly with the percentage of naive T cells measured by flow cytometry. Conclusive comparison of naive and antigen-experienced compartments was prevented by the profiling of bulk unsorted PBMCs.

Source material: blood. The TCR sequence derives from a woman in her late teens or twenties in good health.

The bases read TGTGCCAGCAGTTTATTTAGGGGTGGCGCAGATACGCAGTATTTT. It specifies CASSLFRGGADTQYF. The rearranged segments are TRBV6-5 and TRBJ2-3; TRBD1 is perhaps the D gene, given 5 matching bases. CDR1 and CDR2 (MNHEY, SVGAGI) derive from the germline V gene. The CDR3 sequence holds 15 residues, the cysteine and phenylalanine included. CDR3 DNA only is kept here, 45 bases in frame from base 1. V loses 4 bases, J loses 4 bases, and the germline ends lie 15 bases apart.